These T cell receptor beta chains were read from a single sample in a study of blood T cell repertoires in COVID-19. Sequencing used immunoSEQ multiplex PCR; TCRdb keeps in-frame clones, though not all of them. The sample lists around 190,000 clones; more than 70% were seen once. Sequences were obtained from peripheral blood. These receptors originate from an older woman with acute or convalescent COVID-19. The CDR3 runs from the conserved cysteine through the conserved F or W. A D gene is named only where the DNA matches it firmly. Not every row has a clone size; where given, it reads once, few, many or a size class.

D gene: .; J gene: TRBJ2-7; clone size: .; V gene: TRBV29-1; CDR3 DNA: TGCAGCGGACAGACTCCCATAGAGCAGTACTTC; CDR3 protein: CSGQTPIEQYF
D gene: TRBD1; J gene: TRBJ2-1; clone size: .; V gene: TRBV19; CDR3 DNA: TGTGCCAGTAGCTGGACAGGAATCTGGCCTGGCAATGAGCAGTTCTTC; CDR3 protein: CASSWTGIWPGNEQFF
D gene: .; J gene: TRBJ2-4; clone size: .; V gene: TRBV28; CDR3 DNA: TGTGCCAGCAGTCGTACCGGGACTCCTCATTACATTCAGTACTTC; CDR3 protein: CASSRTGTPHYIQYF
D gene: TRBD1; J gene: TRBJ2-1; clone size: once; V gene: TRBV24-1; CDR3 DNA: TGTGCCACCAGTGACCCCGACAGGGGGCTGGGGAATGAGCAGTTCTTC; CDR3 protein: CATSDPDRGLGNEQFF
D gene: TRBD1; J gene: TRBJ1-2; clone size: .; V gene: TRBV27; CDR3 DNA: TGTGCCAGCAGTCGGGACAGGGGTTATGGCTACACCTTC; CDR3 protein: CASSRDRGYGYTF
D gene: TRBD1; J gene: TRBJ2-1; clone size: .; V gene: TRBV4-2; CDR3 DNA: TGTGCCAGCAGCCTCGCCGACAGGGGGGGAAATGAGCAGTTCTTC; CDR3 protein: CASSLADRGGNEQFF
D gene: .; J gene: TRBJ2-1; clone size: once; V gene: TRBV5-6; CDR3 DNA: TGTGCCAGCAGCTTGGCGGGGGATAGCGACTACAATGAGCAGTTCTTC; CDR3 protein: CASSLAGDSDYNEQFF
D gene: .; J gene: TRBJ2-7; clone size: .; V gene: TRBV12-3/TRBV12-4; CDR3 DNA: TGTGCCAGCAGTGCGTTCGGACAGCTGCAGTACTTC; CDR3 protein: CASSAFGQLQYF
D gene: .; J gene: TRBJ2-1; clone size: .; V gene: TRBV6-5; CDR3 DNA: TGTGCCAGCAGGCAGACGGGACTTAGGGGCTATGAGCAGTTCTTC; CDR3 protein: CASRQTGLRGYEQFF
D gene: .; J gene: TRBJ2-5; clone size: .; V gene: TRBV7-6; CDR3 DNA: TGTGCCAGCAGCAACCCCGGGACAATCCAGACCCAGTACTTC; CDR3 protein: CASSNPGTIQTQYF
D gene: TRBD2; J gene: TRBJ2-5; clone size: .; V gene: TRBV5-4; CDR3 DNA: TGTGCCAGCAGCTTGGAAGCGGGAGAGGGTGAGACCCAGTACTTC; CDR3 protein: CASSLEAGEGETQYF
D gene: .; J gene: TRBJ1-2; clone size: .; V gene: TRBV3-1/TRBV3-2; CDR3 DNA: TGTGCCAGCAGCCAAATGGGTGGGGAGGTTGGCTACACCTTC; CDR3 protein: CASSQMGGEVGYTF
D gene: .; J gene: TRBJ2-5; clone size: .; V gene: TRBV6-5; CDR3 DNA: TGTGCCAGCAGAGGGGAAGAGACCCAGTACTTC; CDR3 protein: CASRGEETQYF
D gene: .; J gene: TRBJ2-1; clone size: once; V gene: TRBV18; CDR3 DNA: TGTGCCAGCTCACCCCCCGGAGTATACAATGAGCAGTTCTTC; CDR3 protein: CASSPPGVYNEQFF
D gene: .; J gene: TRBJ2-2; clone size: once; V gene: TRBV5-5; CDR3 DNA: TGTGCCAGCAGCTTTGGCAGGGGAAGAACCGGGGAGCTGTTTTTT; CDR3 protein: CASSFGRGRTGELFF
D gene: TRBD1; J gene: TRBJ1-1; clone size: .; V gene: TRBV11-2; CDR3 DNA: TGTGCCAGCAGCATGACAGGGAAGAACACTGAAGCTTTCTTT; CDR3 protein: CASSMTGKNTEAFF
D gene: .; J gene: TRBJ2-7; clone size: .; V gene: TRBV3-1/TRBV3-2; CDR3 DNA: TGTGCCAGCAGCCAAGTCGGGTACGAGCAGTACTTC; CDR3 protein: CASSQVGYEQYF
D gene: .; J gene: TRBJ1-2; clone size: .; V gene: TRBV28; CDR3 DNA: TGTGCCAGCAGTTTTTCGGGGTCCCGGGACACCTTC; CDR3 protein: CASSFSGSRDTF
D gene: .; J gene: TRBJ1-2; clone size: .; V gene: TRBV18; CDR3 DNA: TGTGCCAGCTCACCGGTTGAACAGAGGGGGATCTATGGCTACACCTTC; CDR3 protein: CASSPVEQRGIYGYTF
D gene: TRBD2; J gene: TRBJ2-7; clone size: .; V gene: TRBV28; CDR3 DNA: TGTGCCAGCAGCCTCACTAGCGGGAGAAGCGAGCAGTACTTC; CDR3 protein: CASSLTSGRSEQYF
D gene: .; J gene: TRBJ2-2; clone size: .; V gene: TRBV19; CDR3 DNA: TGTGCCAGTAGTATGGAGGCGGCCTGGAACACCGGGGAGCTGTTTTTT; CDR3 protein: CASSMEAAWNTGELFF
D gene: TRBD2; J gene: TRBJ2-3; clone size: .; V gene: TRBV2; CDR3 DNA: TGTGCCAGCAGTGGACTAGCGGGAGCGGTAGATACGCAGTATTTT; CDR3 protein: CASSGLAGAVDTQYF
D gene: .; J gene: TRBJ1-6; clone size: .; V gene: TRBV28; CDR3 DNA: TGTGCCAGCAGCCCCCGCGGGGGGGGGAATTCACCCCTCCACTTT; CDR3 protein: CASSPRGGGNSPLHF
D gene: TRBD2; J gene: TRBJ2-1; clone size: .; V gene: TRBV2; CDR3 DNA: TGTGCCAAACGACTAGCGGGAAAGGACAATGAGCAGTTCTTC; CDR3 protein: CAKRLAGKDNEQFF
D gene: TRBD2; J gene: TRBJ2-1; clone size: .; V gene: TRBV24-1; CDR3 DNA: TGTGCCACCAGCACTTCCACTAGCGGCTCCTACAATGAGCAGTTCTTC; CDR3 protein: CATSTSTSGSYNEQFF
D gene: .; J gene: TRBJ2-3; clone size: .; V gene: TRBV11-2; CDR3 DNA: TGTGCCAGCAGCCTACAGGGGAGGAGCGCAGATACGCAGTATTTT; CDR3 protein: CASSLQGRSADTQYF
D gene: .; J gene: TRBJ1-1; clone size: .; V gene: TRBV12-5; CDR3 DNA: TGTGCTAGTGGTTTGCCCCACCCAATAAACCTAAACACTGAAGCTTTCTTT; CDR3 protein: CASGLPHPINLNTEAFF
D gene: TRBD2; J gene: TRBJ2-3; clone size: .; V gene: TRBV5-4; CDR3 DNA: TGTGCCAGCAGCGGGACTAGCGGCCGGGGCTCAGATACGCAGTATTTT; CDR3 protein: CASSGTSGRGSDTQYF
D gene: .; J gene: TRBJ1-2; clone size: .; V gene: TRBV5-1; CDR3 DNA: TGCGCCAGCAGCTTGGAGATAGGGGACTATGGCTACACCTTC; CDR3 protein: CASSLEIGDYGYTF
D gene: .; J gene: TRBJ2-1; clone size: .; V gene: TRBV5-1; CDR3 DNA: TGCGCCAGCAGCTTGGGGACGGGGGAGCAGTTCTTC; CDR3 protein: CASSLGTGEQFF
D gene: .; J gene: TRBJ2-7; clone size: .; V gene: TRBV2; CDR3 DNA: TGTGCCAGCAGTGCCGTCCCCTACGAGCAGTACTTC; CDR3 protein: CASSAVPYEQYF
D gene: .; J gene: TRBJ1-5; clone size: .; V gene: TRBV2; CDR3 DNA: TGTGCCAGCAGTGAGCGGGGCAGGGCAAATCAGCCCCAGCATTTT; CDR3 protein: CASSERGRANQPQHF
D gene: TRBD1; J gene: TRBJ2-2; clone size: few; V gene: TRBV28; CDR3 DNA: TGTGCCAGCAGTTCCCCAGGGGGCTCCGGGGAGCTGTTTTTT; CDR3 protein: CASSSPGGSGELFF
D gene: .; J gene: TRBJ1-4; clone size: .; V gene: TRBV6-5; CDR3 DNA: TGTGCCAGCAGAGAGACTCCGGGACTCTATGAAAAACTGTTTTTT; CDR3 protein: CASRETPGLYEKLFF
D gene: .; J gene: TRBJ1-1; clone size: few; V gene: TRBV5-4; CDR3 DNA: TGTGCCAGCAGCTTGGCTGGGCAGGGATGGGGCGAAGCTTTCTTT; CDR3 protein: CASSLAGQGWGEAFF
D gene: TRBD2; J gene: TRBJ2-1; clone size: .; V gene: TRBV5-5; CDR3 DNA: TGTGCCAGCAGCTCTCAAGGACTAGTCGACAATGAGCAGTTCTTC; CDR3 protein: CASSSQGLVDNEQFF
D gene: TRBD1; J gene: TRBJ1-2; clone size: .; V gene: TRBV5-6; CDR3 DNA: TGTGCCAGCAGCCTACCGGGACAGGGGACAACGTACACCTTC; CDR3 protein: CASSLPGQGTTYTF
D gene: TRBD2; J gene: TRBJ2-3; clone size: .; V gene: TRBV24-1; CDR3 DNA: TGTGCCACCAGTGATTTGCTTAGGGAGGGAGATACGCAGTATTTT; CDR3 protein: CATSDLLREGDTQYF
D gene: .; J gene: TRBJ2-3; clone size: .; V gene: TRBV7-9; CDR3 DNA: TGTGCCAGCAGCTTAGCATCAGGACTCGGCACAGATACGCAGTATTTT; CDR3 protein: CASSLASGLGTDTQYF
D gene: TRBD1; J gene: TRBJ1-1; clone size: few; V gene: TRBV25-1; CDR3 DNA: TGTGCCAGCAGTCCCCGGGACAGGGTGTGGATGAACACTGAAGCTTTCTTT; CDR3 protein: CASSPRDRVWMNTEAFF
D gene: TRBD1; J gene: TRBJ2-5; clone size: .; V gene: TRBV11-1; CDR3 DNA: TGTGCCAGCAGCTTAGCGTGGGACAGGGGGCCGGAGACCCAGTACTTC; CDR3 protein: CASSLAWDRGPETQYF
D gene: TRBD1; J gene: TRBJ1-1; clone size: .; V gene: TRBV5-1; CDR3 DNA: TGCGCCAGCAGCTCCGGGACAGCGTTAGTTTACACTGAAGCTTTCTTT; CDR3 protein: CASSSGTALVYTEAFF
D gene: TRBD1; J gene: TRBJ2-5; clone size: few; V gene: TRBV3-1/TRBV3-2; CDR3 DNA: TGTGCCAGCAGAGTACAGGGGGTCGATGAGACCCAGTACTTC; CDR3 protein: CASRVQGVDETQYF
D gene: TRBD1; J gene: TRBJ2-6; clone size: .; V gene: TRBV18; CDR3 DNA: TGTGCCAGCTCACTACAGGGGGCGTCTGGGGCCAACGTCCTGACTTTC; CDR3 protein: CASSLQGASGANVLTF
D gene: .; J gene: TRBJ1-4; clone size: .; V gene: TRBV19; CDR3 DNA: TGTGCCAGTAGTGCCACGGCGAGGGATAAAAAACTGTTTTTT; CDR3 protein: CASSATARDKKLFF
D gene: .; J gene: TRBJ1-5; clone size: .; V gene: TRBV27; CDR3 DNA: TGTGCCAGCAGTTTAGGGGCCCCCGGGAGTAGCAATCAGCCCCAGCATTTT; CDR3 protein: CASSLGAPGSSNQPQHF
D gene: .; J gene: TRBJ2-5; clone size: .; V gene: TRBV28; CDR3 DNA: TGTGCCGCCCTCGGGGGAAACCAAGAGACCCAGTACTTC; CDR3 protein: CAALGGNQETQYF
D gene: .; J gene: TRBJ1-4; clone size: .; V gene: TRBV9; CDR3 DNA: TGTGCCAGCAGCATCGGGCAGGGCCTTGCAACTAATGAAAAACTGTTTTTT; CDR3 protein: CASSIGQGLATNEKLFF
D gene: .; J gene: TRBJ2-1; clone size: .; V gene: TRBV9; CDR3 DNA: TGTGCCAGCAGCGCCGTCGAGTCGCCTCACAATGAGCAGTTCTTC; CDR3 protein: CASSAVESPHNEQFF
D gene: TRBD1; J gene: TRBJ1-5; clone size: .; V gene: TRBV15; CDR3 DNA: TGTGCCACCAGTGGAGGGGGCACCTTTCTGCCCCAGCATTTT; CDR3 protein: CATSGGGTFLPQHF
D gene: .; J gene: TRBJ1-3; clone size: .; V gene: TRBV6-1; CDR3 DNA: TGTGCCAGCAGTGAGAATCAGGGTACTGGAAACACCATATATTTT; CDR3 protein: CASSENQGTGNTIYF
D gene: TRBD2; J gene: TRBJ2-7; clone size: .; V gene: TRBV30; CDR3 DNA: TGTGCCTGGAGTGCCCGGGGGGGGGCCTACGAGCAGTACTTC; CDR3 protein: CAWSARGGAYEQYF
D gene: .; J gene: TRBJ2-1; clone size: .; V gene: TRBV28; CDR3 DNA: TGTGCCACCACGAGAGCGGTTAGCTCCTACAATGAGCAGTTCTTC; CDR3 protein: CATTRAVSSYNEQFF
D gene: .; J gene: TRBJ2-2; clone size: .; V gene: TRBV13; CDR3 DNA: TGTGCCAGCAGCGACAACAGGGCCGGGGAGCTGTTTTTT; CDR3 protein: CASSDNRAGELFF
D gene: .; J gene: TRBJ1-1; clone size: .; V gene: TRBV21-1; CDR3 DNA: TGTGCCAGCAGCAAAGTGGGGGGCCAGGGGGCAAGGAACACTGAAGCTTTCTTT; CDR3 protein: CASSKVGGQGARNTEAFF
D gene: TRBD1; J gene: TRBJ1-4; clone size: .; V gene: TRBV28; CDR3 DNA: TGTGCCAGCAGTCGACAGGGTTCTAATGAAAAACTGTTTTTT; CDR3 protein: CASSRQGSNEKLFF
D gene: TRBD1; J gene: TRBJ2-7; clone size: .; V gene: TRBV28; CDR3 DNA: TGTGCCGGCACCACGGGACAGGGTTATCCCTACGAGCAGTACTTC; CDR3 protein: CAGTTGQGYPYEQYF